Included here is one T cell receptor beta chain sequence, with context. Its antigen is unidentified. With UMI labels, 5' RACE was used to prepare the TRB cDNA libraries. Each CDR3 protein gets one entry in TCRdb, which reprocessed the 5' RACE reads and gives no DNA. The data show some 50,000 distinct CDR3 sequences, and the top ten clones hold roughly 0.59%. Sorts that each held 300,000 cells were run in triplicate for every CD8+ T cell subset. This entry belongs to a study of CXCR3-negative and CXCR3-positive naive CD8 T cells. Study-wide points: Naive cells that were CXCR3-positive had more hydrophobic TRB CDR3s (compared with CXCR3-negative naive cells). For the naive subsets, surface CD5 was similar, and TCR strength was inferred from TRB CDR3 properties. Diversity was high in both naive subsets and much lower in memory cells. TRBV-TRBJ usage matched between naive CXCR3-negative and CXCR3-positive cells but not between memory cells.

CDR3 length equals 13 residues. The sequence came from a human donor in good health. Some clones in this sample may be carry-over from other donors' samples. Sequenced: naive CXCR3+ CD8+ T cells from blood. Subset noted: CD45RO-CCR7+CD27+CD95- naive CD8+ T cells expressing CXCR3 (TNR3+). The rearrangement links TRBV21-1 to TRBJ2-7; TCRdb selects TRBD1, and the lack of DNA leaves this call unchecked. TRBV21-1 corresponds to a pseudogene. The chain's CDR3 is CASSKQGINEQYF.